The 25 T cell receptor beta chains in this list originate from one sample, sequenced in a study of T-cell reconstitution after alpha-beta-depleted transplantation in children. The library targeted TCRbeta and was prepared with unique molecular identifiers. One entry per CDR3 protein, called by TCRdb with MiXCR from the PCR reads. The sample has some 250,000 distinct CDR3 sequences; 12% are singletons. The sequenced sample was PBMCs from the stem cell graft donor, obtained from the stem cell graft. The receptor source for this set is a human donor who donated a stem cell graft to a child with acute lymphoblastic leukemia.

This clonotype has at least ten counts. The chain recombines TRBV18 with TRBJ2-7, with 9 bases fitting TRBD2. The germline V gene has CDR1 KGHSH and CDR2 LQKENI. The ends lost 5 bases at V and 2 bases at J; junction bases unmatched: 7. The CDR3 has 15 amino acids. CDR3 sequence (DNA): TGTGCCAGCTCAGCTGGGACTAGCCCCACCTACGAGCAGTACTTC. Its translation is CASSAGTSPTYEQYF.

This clonotype was observed at least ten times. The CDR3 region is CASSPLGAGTFNEQFF. CDR3 sequence (DNA): TGTGCCAGCAGCCCCCTTGGAGCGGGGACATTCAATGAGCAGTTCTTC. This chain uses TRBV14 with TRBJ2-1; D possibly corresponds to TRBD2 (7 bases). Germline V gene lookup returns CDR1 SGHDN and CDR2 FVKESK. Trimming pared 4 bases from V and 6 bases from J, leaving 19 bases between. CDR3 length: 16 residues. Filled out from reference TRBV14 and TRBJ2-1, the complete variable domain reads EAGVTQFPSHSVIEKGQTVTLRCDPISGHDNLYWYRRVMGKEIKFLLHFVKESKQDESGMPNNRFLAERTGGTYSTLKVQPAELEDSGVYFCASSPLGAGTFNEQFFGPGTRLTVL.

V and J are TRBV29-1 and TRBJ2-7; D may be TRBD1 (6 bases). The CDR3 is 14 residues long. The germline CDR1 and CDR2 sequences are SQVTM and ANQGSEA. The germline V and J ends were trimmed by 4 bases and 0 bases, with 13 bases remaining between them. CDR3 loop: CSVVGGTTSYEQYF. DNA for the CDR3: TGCAGCGTTGTAGGGGGTACGACCTCCTACGAGCAGTACTTC.

This clonotype was seen at least ten times. The chain uses TRBV29-1 and TRBJ1-4; tentatively, D is TRBD1 (5 bases). Germline assignment: CDR1 SQVTM and CDR2 ANQGSEA. The CDR3 contains 11 residues. The V end was cut by 1 base, the J end by 13 bases, with 10 bases between. The chain's CDR3 is CSVEVAQGLFF. CDR3 DNA: TGCAGCGTTGAAGTTGCCCAGGGACTGTTTTTT.

Ten or more counts support this clonotype. V and J are TRBV20-1 and TRBJ2-7, with D possibly being TRBD1 (5 bases). From germline, CDR1 is DFQATT and CDR2 SNEGSKA (reference sequence). This CDR3 is built from 15 residues. Trimming removed 0 bases from V and 3 bases from J, with 15 bases in between. The CDR3 region is CSARDNVGRVYEQYF. In DNA form, the CDR3 reads TGCAGTGCTAGAGACAATGTAGGCAGGGTCTACGAGCAGTACTTC.

This clonotype was seen at least ten times. The chain employs TRBV4-3 and TRBJ1-1; 7 nucleotides align to TRBD1. CDR3 length: 14 residues. CDR1 is LGHNA and CDR2 is YSLEER in the germline V gene. The V and J ends lost 0 bases and 5 bases, in that order; junction bases with no gene match: 3. The chain's CDR3 is CASSQDRGWTEAFF. As DNA, the CDR3 is TGCGCCAGCAGCCAAGACAGGGGGTGGACTGAAGCTTTCTTT.

This clonotype appeared many times. The chain couples TRBV4-2 to TRBJ2-7; D may correspond to TRBD1 or TRBD2 (5 bases each). Trimming took off 3 bases at V and 2 bases at J, with 11 bases between the two ends. Germline assignment: CDR1 LGHNA and CDR2 YNFKEQ. The CDR3 length is 14 residues. The CDR3: CASSHGDRPYEQYF. The CDR3 coding sequence is TGTGCCAGCAGCCACGGGGACCGGCCCTACGAGCAGTACTTC.

This clonotype was seen repeatedly, ten times or more. The chain couples TRBV7-9 to TRBJ2-7; the D call may be TRBD1 or TRBD2 (5 bases each). V lost 1 base, J lost 4 bases, and 20 bases lay in between. CDR1 is SEHNR, CDR2 FQNEAQ, per germline (reference sequence). The CDR3 consists of 17 residues. CDR3 bases: TGTGCCAGCAGCTTAGAATCCCCGGGACCGCTTAGATACGAGCAGTACTTC. It is translated as CASSLESPGPLRYEQYF.

Turning to this clonotype: A much larger clonotype is one base distant, so this may be a read error. The J gene is TRBJ2-4, the V gene TRBV28, with TRBD2 matching over 7 bases. The CDR3 spans 17 residues. The germline V gene has CDR1 MDHEN and CDR2 SYDVKM. The CDR3 is CASRPRLAGEAKNSQYF. CDR3 bases: TGTGCCAGCAGGCCCCGACTAGCCGGGGAGGCCAAAAACAGTCAGTACTTC.

The chain joins TRBV3-1 to TRBJ1-6, with a tentative D call TRBD1 (5 bases). Germline lookup yields CDR1 LGHDT and CDR2 YNNKEL (reference sequence). V lost 3 bases and J 5 bases, leaving 20 bases between the germline ends. This CDR3 comprises 18 residues. CDR3 sequence reads: CASSQSRSPGVNNSPLHF. CDR3 DNA: TGTGCCAGCAGCCAGTCCCGGAGTCCGGGGGTGAATAATTCACCCCTCCACTTT.

The CDR3 reads CASSLTEASTDTQYF. In nucleotides, the CDR3 is TGTGCCAGCAGTCTGACTGAAGCTAGCACAGATACGCAGTATTTT. The chain couples TRBV6-1 to TRBJ2-3; D is uncertain. The germline V gene has CDR1 MNHNS and CDR2 SASEGT. The CDR3 runs 15 residues. Trimming stripped 5 bases from V and 0 bases from J, with 12 bases between.

In its sample, this clonotype was seen many times. This chain links TRBV20-1 with TRBJ2-7; 7 bases are a match to TRBD1. This CDR3 contains 14 residues. Trimming at V came to 3 bases and at J to 3 bases, leaving 8 bases not matched to a gene. Germline CDR1 reads DFQATT; CDR2 reads SNEGSKA (reference sequence). This CDR3 reads CSASRTGDYYEQYF. As DNA, the CDR3 is TGCAGTGCTAGTAGGACAGGCGACTACTACGAGCAGTACTTC.

The V and J genes are TRBV28 and TRBJ2-1; 11 positions match TRBD2. Germline V CDR1 and CDR2: MDHEN, SYDVKM. The CDR3 consists of 16 residues. With V trimmed by 2 bases and J by 7 bases, 7 bases remained unmatched. The CDR3 region is CASSLSSGRGYNEQFF. The CDR3 nucleotides read TGTGCCAGCAGTTTAAGTAGCGGGAGGGGGTATAATGAGCAGTTCTTC. The variable domain in full, completed from reference TRBV28 and TRBJ2-1, reads DVKVTQSSRYLVKRTGEKVFLECVQDMDHENMFWYRQDPGLGLRLIYFSYDVKMKEKGDIPEGYSVSREKKERFSLILESASTNQTSMYLCASSLSSGRGYNEQFFGPGTRLTVL.

This clonotype appeared a few times. The rearrangement uses TRBV7-9 and TRBJ2-1, with 7 bases aligning to TRBD1. The trim removed 5 bases at V and 0 bases at J, leaving 4 bases unmatched. Germline V gene sequence: CDR1 SEHNR, CDR2 FQNEAQ (reference sequence). There are 15 residues in the CDR3. Written as DNA, the CDR3 is TGTGCCAGCAGCGCCTGGGACAGCTCCTACAATGAGCAGTTCTTC. It is translated as CASSAWDSSYNEQFF. The whole variable domain, filled in from reference TRBV7-9 and TRBJ2-1, reads DTGVSQNPRHKITKRGQNVTFRCDPISEHNRLYWYRQTLGQGPEFLTYFQNEAQLEKSRLLSDRFSAERPKGSFSTLEIQRTEQGDSAMYLCASSAWDSSYNEQFFGPGTRLTVL.

With respect to this clonotype: Relative to the germline gene, one junction end is altered; a read error may explain this. V and J are TRBV5-6 and TRBJ1-1; 7 nucleotides match TRBD1. Germline values: CDR1 SGHDT, CDR2 YYEEEE. The length of the CDR3 is 16 residues. The CDR3 protein is CATSLGQGVLNTDAFF. CDR3 in DNA: TGTGCCACCAGCTTGGGGCAGGGGGTTCTGAACACTGACGCTTTCTTT.

V is TRBV10-3 and J is TRBJ2-7; no clear D. Trimming cost V 8 bases and J 0 bases, with 17 bases left between them. Germline CDR1 ENHRY, CDR2 SYGVKD. This CDR3 is built from 15 residues. The CDR3 loop reads CAIGTKTHSSYEQYF. The CDR3 DNA follows: TGTGCCATCGGAACGAAGACCCACAGCTCCTACGAGCAGTACTTC.

This clonotype was seen ten or more times. The chain is built from TRBV12-3 or TRBV12-4 and TRBJ2-1, with 11 bases lining up with TRBD2. Trimming removed 9 bases from V and 10 bases from J; junction bases left unmatched: 11. There are 14 residues in the CDR3. CDR3 bases: TGTGCCAGTGCCCTTAGCGGGGGGGCGCGGGAGCAGTTCTTC. This encodes CASALSGGAREQFF.

The sample holds a few counts of this clonotype. This sequence joins TRBV3-1 and TRBJ1-1; a weak D match, TRBD1 (6 bases). The CDR3 sequence is 16 residues long. V was cut by 4 bases and J by 3 bases, with 18 bases left in between. Germline V lookup: CDR1 LGHDT, CDR2 YNNKEL (reference sequence). In DNA, the CDR3 is TGTGCCAGCAGCCGTAGATCCGGGACACGCGACACTGAAGCTTTCTTT. This encodes CASSRRSGTRDTEAFF.

There are many counts of this clonotype. The rearrangement uses TRBV6-5 and TRBJ1-2; 10 bases map to TRBD1. CDR1 is MNHEY and CDR2 is SVGAGI in the germline V gene. The CDR3 has 15 residues. After removal of 4 bases from V and 6 bases from J, the junction contained 8 bases not matched to a gene. The chain's CDR3 is CASSWVGTGEDGYTF. Here the CDR3 DNA reads TGTGCCAGCAGTTGGGTTGGGACAGGGGAGGATGGCTACACCTTC.

This clonotype has a count of ten or more. This chain connects TRBV18 to TRBJ2-6, with 7 bases aligning to TRBD1. The CDR3 has 16 residues. Germline CDR1 KGHSH, CDR2 LQKENI. Unmatched junction bases numbered 6, after V lost 4 bases and J lost 3 bases. CDR3 bases: TGTGCCAGCTCACGGATTGACAGGGATGGGGCCAACGTCCTGACTTTC. It is translated as CASSRIDRDGANVLTF.

This clonotype has just a few counts. V is TRBV30 and J is TRBJ2-2; D is perhaps TRBD1 (6 bases). This CDR3 spans 14 amino acids. Trimming pared 1 base from V and 2 bases from J, leaving 8 bases between. The germline gives CDR1 GTSNPN, CDR2 SVGIG (reference sequence). The CDR3 loop reads CAWSAGGNTGELFF. In DNA, the CDR3 is TGTGCCTGGAGTGCTGGGGGCAACACCGGGGAGCTGTTTTTT.

This clonotype was seen repeatedly, ten times or more. The V gene is TRBV11-2, the J gene TRBJ2-1, with 10 bases matching TRBD2. CDR1 and CDR2 from the germline V gene are SGHAT and FQNNGV. The CDR3 has 17 residues. Unmatched junction bases numbered 10, after V lost 0 bases and J lost 8 bases. This chain's CDR3 is CASSLDTASGSRDEQFF. The DNA of the CDR3 is TGTGCCAGCAGCTTAGATACTGCTAGCGGGAGTAGGGATGAGCAGTTCTTC. Combining the CDR3 with reference TRBV11-2 and TRBJ2-1 gives the whole variable domain EAGVAQSPRYKIIEKRQSVAFWCNPISGHATLYWYQQILGQGPKLLIQFQNNGVVDDSQLPKDRFSAERLKGVDSTLKIQPAKLEDSAVYLCASSLDTASGSRDEQFFGPGTRLTVL.

This clonotype was observed at least ten times. The chain has TRBV24-1 and TRBJ2-1; TRBD2 agrees at 8 bases. Germline loops: CDR1 KGHDR, CDR2 SFDVKD. Unmatched junction bases numbered 2, after V lost 5 bases and J lost 6 bases. This CDR3 spans 13 amino acids. The CDR3, as DNA: TGTGCCACCAGTGGCCTAGCGGGCAATGAGCAGTTCTTC. Residues: CATSGLAGNEQFF.

This clonotype has a count of ten or more. V and J are TRBV5-6 and TRBJ1-2, with D maybe TRBD1 (5 bases). V lost 5 bases, J lost 7 bases, and 12 bases lay in between. From germline, CDR1 is SGHDT and CDR2 YYEEEE. This CDR3 spans 12 amino acids. The CDR3 here is CASSPGLSGYTF. The CDR3 nucleotides are TGTGCCAGCAGTCCAGGGTTAAGTGGCTACACCTTC.

This clonotype was recorded many times. The genes are TRBV10-3 and TRBJ1-2; 11 bases are shared with TRBD1. This CDR3 has 13 residues. The germline CDR1 and CDR2 sequences are ENHRY and SYGVKD. Trimming cost V 4 bases and J 10 bases; bases outside gene matches: 5. The CDR3 DNA follows: TGTGCCATCAGTGGGGGACAGGGGGAGGACTACACCTTC. Its translation is CAISGGQGEDYTF.